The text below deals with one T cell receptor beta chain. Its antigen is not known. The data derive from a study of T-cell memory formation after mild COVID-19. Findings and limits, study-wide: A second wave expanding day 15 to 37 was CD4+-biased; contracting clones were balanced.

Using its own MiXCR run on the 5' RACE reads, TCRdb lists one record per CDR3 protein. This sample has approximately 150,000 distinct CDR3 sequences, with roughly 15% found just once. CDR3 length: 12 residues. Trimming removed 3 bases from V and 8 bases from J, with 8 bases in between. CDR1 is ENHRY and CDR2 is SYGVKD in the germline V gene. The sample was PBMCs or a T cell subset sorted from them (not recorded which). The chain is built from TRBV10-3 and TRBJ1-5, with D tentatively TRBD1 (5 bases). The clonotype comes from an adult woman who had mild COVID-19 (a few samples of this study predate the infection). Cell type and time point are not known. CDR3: CAISDRAKPQHF. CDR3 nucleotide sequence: TGTGCCATCAGTGACAGGGCGAAGCCCCAGCATTTT.